These 5 T cell receptor beta chains originate from one sample sequenced in a study of blood T cells in healthy people across ages. The authors ran a second PCR of roughly 6 to 12 cycles using a sample-barcoded 5' primer and a J-beta primer mix. TCRdb recomputed calls from the 5' RACE reads with MiXCR, one row per CDR3 protein. The sample yields over 700,000 distinct CDR3 sequences, just under 25% seen once. These same records also appear under a second study, on T cells of mothers and their children.

The sequencing sample was made of blood. Receptor source: a boy between 5 and 17 years old in good health.

This clonotype was picked up a small number of times. V is TRBV28 and J is TRBJ2-1, with a weak D call TRBD2 (5 bases). The germline V gene encodes CDR1 MDHEN and CDR2 SYDVKM. The CDR3 runs to 19 residues. Trimming took off 2 bases at V and 0 bases at J, with 20 bases between the two ends. CDR3 in DNA: TGTGCCAGCAGTTTAAAGGTTAGGCGCGGGCCCTACTCCTACAATGAGCAGTTCTTC. This encodes CASSLKVRRGPYSYNEQFF.

The gene calls are TRBV12-5 and TRBJ2-5, with D possibly matching TRBD1 (6 bases). The J call could be wrong; TRBJ2-1 is a better fit for the DNA end. Per the germline V gene, CDR1 is LGHNT and CDR2 is FRNRAP. This CDR3 is 12 amino acids long. The CDR3 loop reads CASAPGDREQFF. As DNA, the CDR3 is TGTGCTAGTGCTCCAGGGGATCGAGAGCAGTTCTTC.

V and J are TRBV29-1 and TRBJ2-7, with D perhaps matching TRBD1 (7 bases). CDR3 length equals 13 residues. The germline gives CDR1 SQVTM, CDR2 ANQGSEA. V lost 4 bases and J 3 bases, leaving 13 bases between the germline ends. The CDR3 coding sequence is TGCAGCGTTGGGAGGCAGGGGGGCTACGAGCAGTACTTC. It yields the protein CSVGRQGGYEQYF.

The V gene is TRBV28, the J gene TRBJ2-7; D may be TRBD2 (6 bases). The CDR3 length is 15 residues. From germline, CDR1 is MDHEN and CDR2 SYDVKM. Trimming took 6 bases from V and 2 from J, leaving 17 bases between them. DNA for the CDR3: TGTGCCAGCAGCCGACCTGGACTACCCGCCTACGAGCAGTACTTC. This codes for CASSRPGLPAYEQYF.

The gene calls are TRBV12-3 or TRBV12-4 and TRBJ1-5, with TRBD1 matching over 9 bases. The CDR3 is made up of 14 amino acids. The trim removed 5 bases at V and 6 bases at J, leaving 5 bases unmatched. The DNA for the CDR3 is TGTGCCAGCAGTCCACAGGGGGCCAGTCAGCCCCAGCATTTT. Protein sequence: CASSPQGASQPQHF.